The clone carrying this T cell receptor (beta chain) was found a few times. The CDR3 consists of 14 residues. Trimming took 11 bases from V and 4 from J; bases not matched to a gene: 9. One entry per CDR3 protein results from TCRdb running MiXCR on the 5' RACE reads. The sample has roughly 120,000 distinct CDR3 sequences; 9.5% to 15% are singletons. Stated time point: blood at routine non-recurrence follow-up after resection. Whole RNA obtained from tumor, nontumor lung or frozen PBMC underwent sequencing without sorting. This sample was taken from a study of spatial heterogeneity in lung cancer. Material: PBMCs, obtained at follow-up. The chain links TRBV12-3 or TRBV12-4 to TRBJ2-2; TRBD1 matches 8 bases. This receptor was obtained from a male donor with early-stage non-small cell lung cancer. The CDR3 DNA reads TGTGCCGGACAGCCGGGGACAGGCACCGGGGAGCTGTTTTTT. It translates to CAGQPGTGTGELFF.